Presented here are 31 T cell receptor beta chains from one specimen sequenced in a study of cytomegalovirus exposure and HLA in healthy donors. In the PCR, 60 Vbeta and 13 Jbeta primers were used. Sequenced by immunoSEQ multiplex PCR; TCRdb stores in-frame clones only, minus some. The sample records about 120,000 clones, more than 80% being singletons. Sequenced: PBMCs. Receptors were obtained from a male donor in good health and CMV-seronegative.

The rearrangement joins TRBV13 to TRBJ1-2; 9 positions agree with TRBD1. This CDR3 spans 15 amino acids. Per germline, CDR1 PRHDT and CDR2 FYEKMQ (reference sequence). The junction had 10 bases not matched to a gene; V was cut back by 5 bases and J by 6 bases. CDR3 sequence (DNA): TGTGCCAGCAGCCACCGGGACAGGGTTCGGGATGGCTACACCTTC. It yields the protein CASSHRDRVRDGYTF. The entire variable domain, with the rest obtained from reference TRBV13 and TRBJ1-2, is as follows: AAGVIQSPRHLIKEKRETATLKCYPIPRHDTVYWYQQGPGQDPQFLISFYEKMQSDKGSIPDRFSAQQFSDYHSELNMSSLELGDSALYFCASSHRDRVRDGYTFGSGTRLTVV.

V is TRBV28 and J is TRBJ2-4, with 10 bases aligning to TRBD1. The CDR3 length is 16 residues. The V gene's germline CDR1 is MDHEN and CDR2 SYDVKM. V shed 9 bases and J 3 bases; nucleotides not matched to a gene: 11. CDR3 protein: CASTDRGRSDKNIQYF. CDR3 DNA: TGTGCCAGTACCGACAGGGGGCGTTCCGACAAAAACATTCAGTACTTC.

This CDR3 is CAIRVDRGENTEAFF. CDR3 nucleotide sequence: TGTGCCATCAGAGTGGACAGGGGGGAGAACACTGAAGCTTTCTTT. The V call is TRBV10-3, the J call TRBJ1-1; 10 nucleotides agree with TRBD1. The germline V gene has CDR1 ENHRY and CDR2 SYGVKD. The CDR3 consists of 15 residues. V dropped 6 bases and J dropped 1; count of bases not matched to a gene: 5.

V is TRBV10-3 and J is TRBJ1-2; 7 bases are shared with TRBD1. Looked up from germline, CDR1 is ENHRY and CDR2 is SYGVKD. Losses at the gene ends were 3 bases for V and 0 bases for J; bases not matched to a gene: 4. This CDR3 has 15 amino acids. The CDR3 nucleotides read TGTGCCATCAGTGAAGAGGACAGGACTAACTATGGCTACACCTTC. It specifies CAISEEDRTNYGYTF.

Only one count was recorded for this clone. This chain uses TRBV4-2 with TRBJ2-7, with TRBD1 matching over 9 bases. This CDR3 spans 15 amino acids. V shed 0 bases, J shed 4 bases, and the junction held 4 bases outside the gene matches. Germline loops: CDR1 LGHNA, CDR2 YNFKEQ. DNA for the CDR3: TGTGCCAGCAGCCAAGAGGGGACAGGGTTGTACGAGCAGTACTTC. It translates to CASSQEGTGLYEQYF.

V usage is TRBV13 and J usage is TRBJ2-1; D may be TRBD1 (5 bases). The CDR3 consists of 15 residues. Germline V CDR1 and CDR2: PRHDT, FYEKMQ (reference sequence). V lost 5 bases and J lost 9, with 20 bases in between. Here the CDR3 reads CASSGASAGFLEQFF. DNA of the CDR3: TGTGCCAGCAGCGGCGCGTCGGCAGGGTTTCTTGAGCAGTTCTTC.

The chain uses TRBV5-6 and TRBJ2-2; D gene uncertain. Germline loops: CDR1 SGHDT, CDR2 YYEEEE. V was cut by 1 base and J by 6 bases, with 13 bases left in between. This CDR3 contains 15 residues. Here the CDR3 reads CASSLNVGFSGELFF. DNA for the CDR3: TGTGCCAGCAGCTTGAACGTGGGCTTCTCCGGGGAGCTGTTTTTT.

The chain is built from TRBV9 and TRBJ2-7, with a possible D match to TRBD1 (5 bases). The CDR3 spans 16 residues. The V and J ends lost 4 bases and 4 bases respectively, with 21 bases between them. Germline V CDR1 and CDR2: SGDLS, YYNGEE. CDR3: CASSPRSTAEPYEQYF. The CDR3 region has the DNA TGTGCCAGCAGCCCCCGGTCGACAGCAGAACCGTACGAGCAGTACTTC.

The chain joins TRBV4-3 to TRBJ1-2; possible D gene TRBD1, 5 bases. The germline V gene encodes CDR1 LGHNA and CDR2 YSLEER. V was pared by 4 bases and J by 8 bases, with 20 bases between. The CDR3 is made up of 15 amino acids. The chain's CDR3 is CASSLTMLGQGGYTF. CDR3 bases: TGCGCCAGCAGCCTAACGATGTTGGGGCAGGGCGGCTACACCTTC.

This sequence joins TRBV6-5 and TRBJ2-4, with a weak D call TRBD1 (6 bases). Germline-derived CDR1 and CDR2 are MNHEY and SVGAGI. The CDR3 covers 16 residues. V lost 4 bases, J lost 0 bases, and 13 bases lay in between. The CDR3 DNA is TGTGCCAGCAGTTCATGGACAGATCTAGCCAAAAACATTCAGTACTTC. Amino acids: CASSSWTDLAKNIQYF.

The chain uses TRBV15 and TRBJ2-3; TRBD2 is a possible D gene (6 bases). This CDR3 comprises 16 residues. Per germline, CDR1 LNHNV and CDR2 YYDKDF (reference sequence). The V end lost 1 base, the J end lost 6 bases, and 17 bases lay between the germline ends. The CDR3 DNA reads as TGTGCCACCAGCAGAGGTAACCGGGAGCTGGCGGATACGCAGTATTTT. Encoded protein: CATSRGNRELADTQYF.

The chain has TRBV4-1 and TRBJ2-3; 13 bases agree with TRBD2. Unmatched junction bases numbered 15, after V lost 7 bases and J lost 5 bases. This CDR3 is 18 amino acids long. Per germline, CDR1 MGHRA and CDR2 YSYEKL. CDR3 residues: CASTARLAGGLILDTQYF. The CDR3 nucleotides are TGCGCCAGCACCGCTCGACTAGCGGGGGGCCTAATCCTAGATACGCAGTATTTT.

V gene TRBV6-1 combines with J gene TRBJ1-1, with 9 bases fitting TRBD1. The V and J ends lost 6 bases and 11 bases, in that order; junction bases with no gene match: 7. Germline V gives CDR1 MNHNS, CDR2 SASEGT. This CDR3 is 12 amino acids long. The DNA of the CDR3 is TGTGCCAGCAGCAGACAGGGGGGAGCGGCTTTCTTT. Protein sequence: CASSRQGGAAFF.

CDR3 sequence: CASSRGGEYEQYF. DNA for the CDR3: TGCGCCAGCAGCCGAGGTGGGGAGTACGAGCAGTACTTC. The chain recombines TRBV4-3 with TRBJ2-7, with a tentative D call TRBD2 (5 bases). Trimming stripped 4 bases from V and 4 bases from J, with 11 bases between. Germline V lookup: CDR1 LGHNA, CDR2 YSLEER. The CDR3 consists of 13 residues.

The chain is built from TRBV5-1 and TRBJ1-2; 9 nucleotides agree with TRBD1. The V gene's germline CDR1 is SGHRS and CDR2 YFSETQ. V gave up 0 bases and J gave up 8 bases; unmatched junction bases: 5. CDR3 length: 14 residues. The CDR3 sequence: CASSLAGTGTGYTF. The CDR3 coding sequence is TGCGCCAGCAGCTTGGCTGGGACAGGGACCGGCTACACCTTC.

The genes are TRBV10-3 and TRBJ2-5; the match to TRBD1 covers 8 bases. The J call is doubtful: the DNA matches TRBJ2-7 better. Germline values: CDR1 ENHRY, CDR2 SYGVKD. The CDR3 covers 19 residues. The CDR3 nucleotides are TGTGCCATCAGTGCAAAATCTAAGTGGGCGGGACAGGATCGGTACGAGCAGTACTTC. It yields the protein CAISAKSKWAGQDRYEQYF.

The chain links TRBV11-1 to TRBJ2-1, with 9 bases lining up with TRBD1. Germline V CDR1 and CDR2: SGHAT, FQDESV (reference sequence). The J segment lost 6 bases and the V segment lost 2 bases, leaving 17 bases of the junction unmatched. The CDR3 contains 19 residues. The CDR3 spells CASSLILGVGTGKANEQFF. CDR3 sequence (DNA): TGTGCCAGCAGCTTAATATTGGGGGTAGGGACAGGGAAGGCCAATGAGCAGTTCTTC.

About this clone itself: The junction and the germline gene differ at one end; a read error may be behind it. The CDR3, as DNA: TGTGCCAGCAGTCGGTTCGGGACAGGAAACAGTCAGTACTTC. Translating it yields CASSRFGTGNSQYF. J is TRBJ2-4 and V is TRBV6-5; 8 nucleotides line up with TRBD1. This CDR3 has 14 amino acids. Germline assignment: CDR1 MNHEY and CDR2 SVGAGI.

J is TRBJ1-5 and V is TRBV7-2; D is perhaps TRBD1 (6 bases). In germline, CDR1 is SGHTA, CDR2 FQGNSA. The CDR3 totals 14 residues. Trimming took off 1 base at V and 5 bases at J, with 9 bases between the two ends. The DNA of the CDR3 is TGTGCCAGCAGCTTAGGGACAGCTTATCAGCCCCAGCATTTT. Amino acids: CASSLGTAYQPQHF.

This clone was recorded only once. The CDR3: CATRTGNQPQHF. The CDR3 coding sequence is TGTGCCACCAGGACAGGGAATCAGCCCCAGCATTTT. The J gene is TRBJ1-5, the V gene TRBV6-5, with 8 bases lining up with TRBD1. V shed 10 bases, J shed 4 bases, and the junction held 3 bases outside the gene matches. The CDR3 contains 12 residues. Germline V gene lookup returns CDR1 MNHEY and CDR2 SVGAGI.

For this clone: The junction departs from germline at one end; a sequencing error may be responsible. The chain carries TRBV7-9 and TRBJ2-7; D unclear. Looked up from germline, CDR1 is SEHNR and CDR2 is FQNEAQ (reference sequence). The CDR3 totals 11 residues. The CDR3 reads CASSPGYGQYF. The CDR3, as DNA: TGTGCCAGCAGCCCCGGGTACGGGCAGTACTTC.

CDR3 sequence (DNA): TGCAGCGTAACTCTGACAGGTTTTCGCACTGAAGCTTTCTTT. It yields the protein CSVTLTGFRTEAFF. V usage is TRBV29-1 and J usage is TRBJ1-1; D possibly corresponds to TRBD1 (6 bases). CDR1 is SQVTM and CDR2 is ANQGSEA in the germline V gene. The germline V and J ends were trimmed by 6 bases and 4 bases, with 18 bases remaining between them. The CDR3 is 14 residues long.

V gene TRBV14 combines with J gene TRBJ2-7; D is perhaps TRBD1 (5 bases). CDR3 length: 13 residues. Germline V gene lookup returns CDR1 SGHDN and CDR2 FVKESK. V was trimmed by 4 bases and J by 2 bases, leaving 9 bases between them. CDR3 loop: CASSRQGPYEQYF. CDR3 nucleotides: TGTGCCAGCAGCCGGCAGGGCCCCTACGAGCAGTACTTC.

The rearrangement uses TRBV9 and TRBJ1-3, with D hard to call. The CDR3 is 14 residues long. The V and J ends lost 4 bases and 1 base respectively, with 9 bases between them. Germline V lookup: CDR1 SGDLS, CDR2 YYNGEE. CDR3 coding DNA: TGTGCCAGCAGCCCAGGCTCTTCTGGAAACACCATATATTTT. Its translation is CASSPGSSGNTIYF.

The chain employs TRBV1 and TRBJ2-3; the table's D call, TRBD2, was not checked against the DNA. TRBV1 is assigned pseudogene status. This CDR3 comprises 15 residues. This chain's CDR3 is CTSSQHSGGTDTQYF. CDR3 in DNA: TGCACCAGCAGCCAACATAGCGGGGGCACAGATACGCAGTATTTT.

The V call is TRBV5-1, the J call TRBJ2-1; 9 bases are shared with TRBD1. The CDR3 is 16 amino acids. V shed 3 bases, J shed 8 bases, and the junction held 12 bases outside the gene matches. Germline loops: CDR1 SGHRS, CDR2 YFSETQ. The CDR3 DNA reads as TGCGCCAGCAGCTCGGCCCCGGGACAGGGTGTCCATGAGCAGTTCTTC. It encodes CASSSAPGQGVHEQFF.

The chain joins TRBV5-6 to TRBJ1-2; no clear D gene. Germline-derived CDR1 and CDR2 are SGHDT and YYEEEE. CDR3 length equals 15 residues. Trimming left V 2 bases short and J 2 bases short, with 13 bases between. CDR3 sequence reads: CASSFDARGNYGYTF. The CDR3 DNA sequence: TGTGCCAGCAGCTTTGACGCCCGAGGGAACTATGGCTACACCTTC.

This clone has just one count. This chain links TRBV5-5 with TRBJ1-3, with D possibly TRBD1 on 5 matching bases. V lost 2 bases, J lost 6 bases, and 9 bases lay in between. CDR1 and CDR2 from the germline V gene are SGHKS and YYEKEE (reference sequence). This CDR3 has 13 residues. The CDR3 DNA is TGTGCCAGCAGCTTCAGGGTTGAAAACACCATATATTTT. Translated: CASSFRVENTIYF.

The J gene is TRBJ1-1, the V gene TRBV29-1, with 7 positions matching TRBD1. Germline V CDR1 and CDR2: SQVTM, ANQGSEA. There are 16 residues in the CDR3. Trimming took 3 bases from V and 0 from J; bases not matched to a gene: 10. CDR3 nucleotides: TGCAGCGTTGACGGGACAGAGGGTTTCATGAACACTGAAGCTTTCTTT. Its translation is CSVDGTEGFMNTEAFF.

The V and J genes are TRBV6-5 and TRBJ2-7, with TRBD1 identical over 11 bases. Germline V CDR1 and CDR2: MNHEY, SVGAGI. V dropped 5 bases and J dropped 3; count of bases not matched to a gene: 3. This CDR3 has 14 amino acids. Here the CDR3 DNA reads TGTGCCAGCAGTGAAGGGACAGGGGGCTACGAGCAGTACTTC. Translation gives CASSEGTGGYEQYF.

A single count supports this clone. The chain is built from TRBV5-1 and TRBJ2-1, with a possible D match to TRBD2 (6 bases). V lost 1 base, J lost 5 bases, and 10 bases lay in between. The CDR3 extends over 14 amino acids. CDR1 and CDR2 (germline): SGHRS, YFSETQ. CDR3 DNA sequence: TGCGCCAGCAGCTTGCTAGCGAGTCACAATGAGCAGTTCTTC. Translation: CASSLLASHNEQFF.